These T cell receptor beta chains were read from a single sample in a study of regulatory T cells in long-lasting Graves disease. TCRdb used MiXCR to reprocess the multiplex PCR reads, holding one entry per CDR3 protein. This sample has a few hundred thousand distinct CDR3 sequences, with 12% found just once. This sample also belongs to another study, concerning T cells in Graves' hyperthyroidism and ophthalmopathy.

Sequenced here: peripheral blood mononuclear cells (PBMCs), sampled at new diagnosis, from a patient treated with antithyroid drugs. These receptor sequences come from a woman aged 18-30 years with Graves disease. Each CDR3 is given with its conserved first and last residue. D genes are given only for firm matches. Not all rows give a size; the values are once, few, many and, for expanded clones, a class.

j_gene: TRBJ2-1
v_gene: TRBV6-1
abundance: .
d_gene: .
CDR3aa: CASSHLGGYNEQFF
CDR3nt: TGTGCCAGCAGTCACCTCGGCGGGTACAATGAGCAGTTCTTC

j_gene: TRBJ2-7
v_gene: TRBV28
abundance: many
d_gene: TRBD2
CDR3aa: CASNGSGASGILYEQYF
CDR3nt: TGTGCCAGCAACGGATCGGGGGCTAGCGGGATCCTCTACGAGCAGTACTTC

j_gene: TRBJ1-1
v_gene: TRBV7-2
abundance: few
d_gene: .
CDR3aa: CASSPQQGVGGTEAFF
CDR3nt: TGTGCCAGCAGCCCACAGCAGGGAGTAGGGGGCACTGAAGCTTTCTTT

j_gene: TRBJ2-5
v_gene: TRBV4-3
abundance: few
d_gene: .
CDR3aa: CASSQEQGRGTQYF
CDR3nt: TGCGCCAGCAGCCAAGAACAGGGGAGGGGGACCCAGTACTTC

j_gene: TRBJ2-3
v_gene: TRBV11-2
abundance: many
d_gene: .
CDR3aa: CASSLVRLAHQDTDTQYF
CDR3nt: TGTGCCAGCAGCTTAGTACGTCTGGCGCACCAGGACACAGATACGCAGTATTTT

j_gene: TRBJ2-7
v_gene: TRBV6-2/TRBV6-3
abundance: many
d_gene: TRBD2
CDR3aa: CASSYSAGAYEQYF
CDR3nt: TGTGCCAGCAGTTACTCAGCGGGGGCGTACGAGCAGTACTTC

j_gene: TRBJ2-7
v_gene: TRBV28
abundance: many
d_gene: TRBD2
CDR3aa: CASRSSGDYEQYF
CDR3nt: TGTGCCAGCAGAAGTAGCGGGGACTACGAGCAGTACTTC

j_gene: TRBJ1-4
v_gene: TRBV18
abundance: many
d_gene: .
CDR3aa: CASSPAQGEKLFF
CDR3nt: TGTGCCAGCTCACCAGCACAGGGAGAAAAACTGTTTTTT

j_gene: TRBJ1-1
v_gene: TRBV15
abundance: many
d_gene: .
CDR3aa: CATSSGGMGTFF
CDR3nt: TGTGCCACCAGCAGTGGCGGCATGGGAACTTTCTTT

j_gene: TRBJ1-1
v_gene: TRBV6-1
abundance: many
d_gene: .
CDR3aa: CASRRGESGTEAFF
CDR3nt: TGTGCCAGCCGACGAGGGGAGAGTGGCACTGAAGCTTTCTTT

j_gene: TRBJ2-1
v_gene: TRBV6-2/TRBV6-3
abundance: .
d_gene: TRBD1
CDR3aa: CASSIGQASLYEQFF
CDR3nt: TGTGCCAGCAGTATAGGACAGGCATCTCTCTATGAGCAGTTCTTC

j_gene: TRBJ2-6
v_gene: TRBV7-9
abundance: .
d_gene: .
CDR3aa: CASSDRSDYVLTF
CDR3nt: TGTGCCAGCAGCGACAGATCCGATTACGTCCTGACTTTC

j_gene: TRBJ2-7
v_gene: TRBV7-8
abundance: few
d_gene: TRBD2
CDR3aa: CASSLNYLVREALVNEQYF
CDR3nt: TGTGCCAGCAGCTTAAATTATCTGGTGCGGGAGGCCCTAGTAAACGAGCAGTACTTC

j_gene: TRBJ2-1
v_gene: TRBV19
abundance: .
d_gene: TRBD2
CDR3aa: CASNERGGLYNEQFF
CDR3nt: TGTGCCAGTAACGAACGGGGGGGACTTTACAATGAGCAGTTCTTC

j_gene: TRBJ2-3
v_gene: TRBV20-1
abundance: .
d_gene: .
CDR3aa: CSAVRRAGPKNTQYF
CDR3nt: TGCAGTGCCGTACGGCGAGCCGGGCCTAAAAATACGCAGTATTTT

j_gene: TRBJ2-1
v_gene: TRBV28
abundance: few
d_gene: .
CDR3aa: CASTSGQYNEQFF
CDR3nt: TGTGCCAGCACCTCGGGACAATACAATGAGCAGTTCTTC

j_gene: TRBJ2-1
v_gene: TRBV6-1
abundance: .
d_gene: TRBD2
CDR3aa: CASSEGLAGLVEQFF
CDR3nt: TGTGCCAGCAGTGAGGGACTAGCGGGATTGGTTGAGCAGTTCTTC

j_gene: TRBJ2-1
v_gene: TRBV29-1
abundance: many
d_gene: .
CDR3aa: CSVAHGTYGTQQFF
CDR3nt: TGCAGCGTTGCCCACGGGACATACGGGACGCAGCAGTTCTTC

j_gene: TRBJ1-2
v_gene: TRBV15
abundance: many
d_gene: TRBD1
CDR3aa: CATSRDRGTQGVDGYTF
CDR3nt: TGTGCCACCAGCAGAGATAGAGGGACCCAGGGGGTAGATGGCTACACCTTC

j_gene: TRBJ2-3
v_gene: TRBV5-1
abundance: many
d_gene: .
CDR3aa: CASSLAGWTDTQYF
CDR3nt: TGCGCCAGCAGCTTGGCTGGGTGGACAGATACGCAGTATTTT

j_gene: TRBJ1-1
v_gene: TRBV20-1
abundance: few
d_gene: .
CDR3aa: CSASTDRNTEAFF
CDR3nt: TGCAGTGCTAGCACAGACCGGAACACTGAAGCTTTCTTT

j_gene: TRBJ1-5
v_gene: TRBV4-2
abundance: .
d_gene: .
CDR3aa: CASSQEGMENQPQHF
CDR3nt: TGTGCCAGCAGCCAAGAGGGGATGGAGAATCAGCCCCAGCATTTT